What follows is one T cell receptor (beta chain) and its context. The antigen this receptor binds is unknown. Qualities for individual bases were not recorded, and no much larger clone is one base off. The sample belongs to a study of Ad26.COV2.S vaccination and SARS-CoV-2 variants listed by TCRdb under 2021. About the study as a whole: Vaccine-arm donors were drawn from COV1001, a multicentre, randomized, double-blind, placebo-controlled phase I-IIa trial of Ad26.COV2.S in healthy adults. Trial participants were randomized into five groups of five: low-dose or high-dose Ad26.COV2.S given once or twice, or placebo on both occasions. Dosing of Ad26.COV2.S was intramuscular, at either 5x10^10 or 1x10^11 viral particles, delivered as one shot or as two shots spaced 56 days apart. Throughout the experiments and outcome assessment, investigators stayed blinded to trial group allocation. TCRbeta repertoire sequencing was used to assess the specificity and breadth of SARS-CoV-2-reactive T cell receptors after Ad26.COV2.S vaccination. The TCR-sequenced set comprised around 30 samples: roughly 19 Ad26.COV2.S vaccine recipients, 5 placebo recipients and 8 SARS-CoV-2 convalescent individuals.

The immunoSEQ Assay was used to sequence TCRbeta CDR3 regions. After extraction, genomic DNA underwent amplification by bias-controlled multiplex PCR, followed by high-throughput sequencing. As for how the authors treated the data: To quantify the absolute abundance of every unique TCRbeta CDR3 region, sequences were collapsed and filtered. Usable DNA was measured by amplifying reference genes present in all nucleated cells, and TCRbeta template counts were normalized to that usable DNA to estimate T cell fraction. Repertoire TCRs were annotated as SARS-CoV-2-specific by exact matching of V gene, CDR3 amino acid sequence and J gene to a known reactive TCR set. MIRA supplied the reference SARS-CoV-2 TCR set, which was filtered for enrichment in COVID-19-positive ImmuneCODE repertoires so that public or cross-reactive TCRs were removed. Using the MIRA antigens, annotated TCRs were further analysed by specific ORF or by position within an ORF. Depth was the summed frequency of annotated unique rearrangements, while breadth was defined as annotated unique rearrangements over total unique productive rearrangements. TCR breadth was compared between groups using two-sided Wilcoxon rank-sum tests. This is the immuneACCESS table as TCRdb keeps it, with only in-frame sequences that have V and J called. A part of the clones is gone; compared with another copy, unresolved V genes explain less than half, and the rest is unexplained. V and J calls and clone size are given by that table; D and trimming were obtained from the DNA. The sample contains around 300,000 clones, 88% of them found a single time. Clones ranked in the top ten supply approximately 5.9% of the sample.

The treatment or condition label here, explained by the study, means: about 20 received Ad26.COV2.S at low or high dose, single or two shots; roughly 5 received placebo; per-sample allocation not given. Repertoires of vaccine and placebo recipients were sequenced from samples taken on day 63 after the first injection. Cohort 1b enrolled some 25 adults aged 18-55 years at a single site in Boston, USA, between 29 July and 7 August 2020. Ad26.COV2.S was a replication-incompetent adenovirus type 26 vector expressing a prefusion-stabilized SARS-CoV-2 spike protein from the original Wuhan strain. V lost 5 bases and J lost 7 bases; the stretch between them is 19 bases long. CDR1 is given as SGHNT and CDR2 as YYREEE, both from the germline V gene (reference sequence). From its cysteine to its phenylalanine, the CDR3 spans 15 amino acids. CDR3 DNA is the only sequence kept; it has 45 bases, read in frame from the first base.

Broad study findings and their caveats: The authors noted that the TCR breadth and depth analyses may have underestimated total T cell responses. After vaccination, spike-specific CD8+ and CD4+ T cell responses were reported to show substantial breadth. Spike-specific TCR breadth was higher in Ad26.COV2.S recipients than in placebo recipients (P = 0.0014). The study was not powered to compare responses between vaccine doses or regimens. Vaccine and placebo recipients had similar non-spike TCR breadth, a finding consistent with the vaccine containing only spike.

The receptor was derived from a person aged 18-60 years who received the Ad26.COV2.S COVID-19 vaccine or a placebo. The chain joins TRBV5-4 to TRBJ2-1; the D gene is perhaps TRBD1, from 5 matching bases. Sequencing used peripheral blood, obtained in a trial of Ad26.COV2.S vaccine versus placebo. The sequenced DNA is TGTGCCAGCAGTGTGGACATTACTCATTCGAATGAGCAGTTCTTC. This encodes CASSVDITHSNEQFF.